The table lists the clone carrying this TCR beta chain with a count of one. Its cognate antigen is unknown. Germline V lookup: CDR1 GTSNPN, CDR2 SVGIG (reference sequence). Trimming took off 0 bases at V and 5 bases at J, with 11 bases between the two ends. CDR3 size: 15 residues. These data belong to a study of cytomegalovirus exposure and HLA in healthy donors. The study's findings and limits: Clonal expansion was found to be greater in HLA-associated TCR beta chains than in equally common others in a later analysis.

PCR employed 60 Vbeta and 13 Jbeta primers. Produced via immunoSEQ multiplex PCR; TCRdb's table is partial and in-frame only. The sample records 90,000 to 100,000 clones, under 80% being singletons. Material for sequencing was PBMCs. The chain uses TRBV30 and TRBJ1-6; D uncertain. The TCR comes from a male donor in good health and CMV-seronegative. CDR3 DNA: TGTGCCTGGAGTGTACCTTCCATAGATAATTCACCCCTCCACTTT. The encoded protein is CAWSVPSIDNSPLHF.